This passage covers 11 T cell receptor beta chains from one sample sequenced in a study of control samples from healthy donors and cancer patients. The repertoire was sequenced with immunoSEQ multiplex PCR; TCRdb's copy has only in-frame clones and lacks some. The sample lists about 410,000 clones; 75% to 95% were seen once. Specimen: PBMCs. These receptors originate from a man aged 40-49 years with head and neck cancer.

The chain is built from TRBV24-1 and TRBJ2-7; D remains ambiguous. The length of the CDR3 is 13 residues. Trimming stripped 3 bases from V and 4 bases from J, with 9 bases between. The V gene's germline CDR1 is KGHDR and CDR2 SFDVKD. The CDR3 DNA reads TGTGCCACCAGTGATCCTCAGTTTTACGAGCAGTACTTC. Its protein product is CATSDPQFYEQYF.

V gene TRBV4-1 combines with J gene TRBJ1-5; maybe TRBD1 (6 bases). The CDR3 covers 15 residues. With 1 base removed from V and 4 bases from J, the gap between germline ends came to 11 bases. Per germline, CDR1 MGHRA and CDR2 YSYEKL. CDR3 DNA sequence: TGCGCCAGCAGCCAAGTCAGGGGTGAGAATCAGCCCCAGCATTTT. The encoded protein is CASSQVRGENQPQHF.

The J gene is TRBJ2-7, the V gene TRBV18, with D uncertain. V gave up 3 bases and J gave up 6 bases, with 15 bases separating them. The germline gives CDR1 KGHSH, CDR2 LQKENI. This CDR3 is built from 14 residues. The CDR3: CASSPTPGLAEQYF. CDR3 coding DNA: TGTGCCAGCTCACCGACGCCAGGATTGGCCGAGCAGTACTTC.

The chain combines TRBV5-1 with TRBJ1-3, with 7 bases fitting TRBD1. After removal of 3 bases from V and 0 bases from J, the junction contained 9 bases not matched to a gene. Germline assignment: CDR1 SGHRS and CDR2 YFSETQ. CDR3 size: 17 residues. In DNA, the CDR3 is TGCGCCAGCAGCTGGACAGGCCTCACCAACTCTGGAAACACCATATATTTT. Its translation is CASSWTGLTNSGNTIYF.

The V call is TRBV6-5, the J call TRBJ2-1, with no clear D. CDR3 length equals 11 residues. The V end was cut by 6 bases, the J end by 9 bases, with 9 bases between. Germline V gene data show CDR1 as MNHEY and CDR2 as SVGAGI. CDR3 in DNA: TGTGCCAGCAGGAGCTTGGGTGAGCAGTTCTTC. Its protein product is CASRSLGEQFF.

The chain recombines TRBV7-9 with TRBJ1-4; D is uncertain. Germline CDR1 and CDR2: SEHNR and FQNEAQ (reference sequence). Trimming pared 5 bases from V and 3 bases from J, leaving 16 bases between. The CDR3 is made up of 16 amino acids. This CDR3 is CASSLVAWTANEKLFF. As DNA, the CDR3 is TGTGCCAGCAGCCTAGTGGCATGGACTGCTAATGAAAAACTGTTTTTT.

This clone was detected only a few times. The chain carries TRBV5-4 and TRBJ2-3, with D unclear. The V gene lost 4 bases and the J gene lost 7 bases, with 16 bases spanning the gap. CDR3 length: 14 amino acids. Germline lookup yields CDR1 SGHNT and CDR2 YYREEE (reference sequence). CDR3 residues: CASSPSPHRNTQYF. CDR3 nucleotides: TGTGCCAGCAGCCCCAGCCCGCACAGAAATACGCAGTATTTT.

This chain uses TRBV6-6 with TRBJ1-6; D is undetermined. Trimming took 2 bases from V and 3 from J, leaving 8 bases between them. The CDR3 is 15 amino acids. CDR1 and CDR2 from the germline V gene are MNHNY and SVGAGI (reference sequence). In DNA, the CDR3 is TGTGCCAGCAGTTACATACAGCTCTATAATTCACCCCTCCACTTT. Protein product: CASSYIQLYNSPLHF.

The CDR3 protein is CASSIRVSYEQYF. In nucleotides, the CDR3 is TGTGCCAGTAGTATAAGGGTTTCCTACGAGCAGTACTTC. The chain combines TRBV19 with TRBJ2-7; D is ambiguous. This CDR3 region has 13 residues. V lost 2 bases to trimming and J lost 1 base, with 6 bases between them. Germline CDR1 and CDR2: LNHDA and SQIVND (reference sequence).

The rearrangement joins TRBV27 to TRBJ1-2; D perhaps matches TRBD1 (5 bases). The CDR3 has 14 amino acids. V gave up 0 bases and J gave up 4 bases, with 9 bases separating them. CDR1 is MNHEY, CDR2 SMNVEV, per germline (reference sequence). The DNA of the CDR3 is TGTGCCAGCAGTTTATCTGGGGGGTCCTATGGCTACACCTTC. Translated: CASSLSGGSYGYTF.

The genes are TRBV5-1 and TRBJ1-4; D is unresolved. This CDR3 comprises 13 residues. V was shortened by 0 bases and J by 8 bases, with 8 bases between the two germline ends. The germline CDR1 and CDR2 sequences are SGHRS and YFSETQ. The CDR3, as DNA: TGCGCCAGCAGCTTGGCCTTCGGGGAAAAACTGTTTTTT. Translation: CASSLAFGEKLFF.